This T cell receptor beta chain was sequenced during a study of cytomegalovirus exposure and HLA in healthy donors. Whereas donors were nominally healthy upon sampling, unrecorded immune exposures were probable. A few counts support this clone. PCR employed 60 Vbeta and 13 Jbeta primers. Method: immunoSEQ multiplex PCR; TCRdb's copy keeps in-frame clones and lacks some. This table has 150,000 to 200,000 clones, 70% to 85% appearing once. The clonotype was recovered from a woman aged 40 to 49 in good health and CMV-seronegative. Sequenced: PBMCs.

The CDR3 spells CASSLFGGPPGETQYF. In nucleotides, the CDR3 is TGCGCCAGCAGCTTGTTCGGGGGGCCGCCGGGGGAGACCCAGTACTTC. The gene calls are TRBV5-1 and TRBJ2-5, with D tentatively TRBD2 (7 bases). V lost 1 base, J lost 5 bases, and 18 bases lay in between. The CDR3 is made up of 16 amino acids. Germline V gene data show CDR1 as SGHRS and CDR2 as YFSETQ.